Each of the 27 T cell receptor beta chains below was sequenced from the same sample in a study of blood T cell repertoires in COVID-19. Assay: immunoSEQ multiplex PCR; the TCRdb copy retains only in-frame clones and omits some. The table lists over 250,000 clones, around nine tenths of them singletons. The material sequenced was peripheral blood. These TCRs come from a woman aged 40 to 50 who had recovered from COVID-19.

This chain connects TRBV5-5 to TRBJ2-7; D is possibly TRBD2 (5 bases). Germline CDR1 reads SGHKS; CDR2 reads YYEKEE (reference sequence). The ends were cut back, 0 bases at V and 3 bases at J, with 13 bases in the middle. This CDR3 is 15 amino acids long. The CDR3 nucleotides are TGTGCCAGCAGCTTGGTCCCAGGTCGGGACTACGAGCAGTACGTC. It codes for CASSLVPGRDYEQYV.

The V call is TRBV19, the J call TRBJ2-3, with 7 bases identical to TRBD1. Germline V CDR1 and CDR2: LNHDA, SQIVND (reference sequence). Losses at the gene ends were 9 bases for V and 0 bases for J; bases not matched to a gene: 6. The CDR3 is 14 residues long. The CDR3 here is CASQKGASTDTQYF. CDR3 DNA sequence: TGTGCCAGCCAAAAGGGGGCTAGCACAGATACGCAGTATTTT. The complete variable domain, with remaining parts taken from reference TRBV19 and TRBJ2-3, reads DGGITQSPKYLFRKEGQNVTLSCEQNLNHDAMYWYRQDPGQGLRLIYYSQIVNDFQKGDIAEGYSVSREKKESFPLTVTSAQKNPTAFYLCASQKGASTDTQYFGPGTRLTVL.

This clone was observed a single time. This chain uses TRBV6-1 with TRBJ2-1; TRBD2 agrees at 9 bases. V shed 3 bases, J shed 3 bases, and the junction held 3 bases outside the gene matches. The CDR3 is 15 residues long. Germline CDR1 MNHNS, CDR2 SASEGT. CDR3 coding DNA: TGTGCCAGCAGTGACGGCGGGAGGGGCTACAATGAGCAGTTCTTC. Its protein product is CASSDGGRGYNEQFF.

The chain's CDR3 is CASSPRQDSGNTIYF. In nucleotides, the CDR3 is TGTGCCAGCTCACCCCGACAGGACTCTGGAAACACCATATATTTT. The chain couples TRBV18 to TRBJ1-3; D is possibly TRBD1 (6 bases). V shed 3 bases and J shed 0 bases, with 9 bases lying between them. The CDR3 has 15 residues. Germline V CDR1 and CDR2: KGHSH, LQKENI.

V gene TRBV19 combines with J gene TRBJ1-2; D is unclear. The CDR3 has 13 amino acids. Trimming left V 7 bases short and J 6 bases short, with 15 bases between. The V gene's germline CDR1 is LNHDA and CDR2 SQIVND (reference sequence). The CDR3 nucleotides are TGTGCCAGTAAGGCGCCAAGCAGGCATGGCTACACCTTC. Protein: CASKAPSRHGYTF.

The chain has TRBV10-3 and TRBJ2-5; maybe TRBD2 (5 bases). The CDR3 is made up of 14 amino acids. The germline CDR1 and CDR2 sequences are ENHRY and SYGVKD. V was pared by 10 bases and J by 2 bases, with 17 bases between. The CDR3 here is CATALGLGQETQYF. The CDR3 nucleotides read TGTGCCACCGCGCTTGGACTCGGACAAGAGACCCAGTACTTC.

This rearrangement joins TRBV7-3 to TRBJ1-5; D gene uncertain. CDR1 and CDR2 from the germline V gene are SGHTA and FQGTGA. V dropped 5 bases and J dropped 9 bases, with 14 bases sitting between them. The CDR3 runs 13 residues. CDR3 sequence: CASSAGPQRPQHF. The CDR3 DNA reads TGTGCCAGCAGCGCGGGCCCCCAGAGGCCCCAGCATTTT.

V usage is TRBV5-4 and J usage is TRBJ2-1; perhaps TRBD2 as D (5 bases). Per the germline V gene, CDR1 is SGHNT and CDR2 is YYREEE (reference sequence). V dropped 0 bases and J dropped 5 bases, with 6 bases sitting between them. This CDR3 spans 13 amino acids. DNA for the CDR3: TGTGCCAGCAGCTTGGTCGGGAACAATGAGCAGTTCTTC. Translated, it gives CASSLVGNNEQFF.

The CDR3 coding sequence is TGTGCCACCAGCAGAGATACCCGACTAGCGGGAGAGTGGAATGAGCAGTTCTTC. Translation: CATSRDTRLAGEWNEQFF. The chain is built from TRBV15 and TRBJ2-1, with TRBD2 matching over 12 bases. Trimming cost V 0 bases and J 7 bases; bases outside gene matches: 10. The CDR3 totals 18 residues. Germline-derived CDR1 and CDR2 are LNHNV and YYDKDF (reference sequence).

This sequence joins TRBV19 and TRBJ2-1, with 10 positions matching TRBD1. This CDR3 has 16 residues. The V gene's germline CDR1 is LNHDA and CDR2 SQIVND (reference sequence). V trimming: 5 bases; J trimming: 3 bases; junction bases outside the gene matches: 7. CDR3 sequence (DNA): TGTGCCAGTAGTGCCTCCGGGACAGGGGTCTACAATGAGCAGTTCTTC. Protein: CASSASGTGVYNEQFF.

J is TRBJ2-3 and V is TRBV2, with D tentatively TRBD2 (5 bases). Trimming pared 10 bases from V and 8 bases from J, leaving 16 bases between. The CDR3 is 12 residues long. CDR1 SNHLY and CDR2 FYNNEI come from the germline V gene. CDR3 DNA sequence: TGTGCCACCGGTGCGGAGGCCCCTACGCAGTATTTT. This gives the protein CATGAEAPTQYF.

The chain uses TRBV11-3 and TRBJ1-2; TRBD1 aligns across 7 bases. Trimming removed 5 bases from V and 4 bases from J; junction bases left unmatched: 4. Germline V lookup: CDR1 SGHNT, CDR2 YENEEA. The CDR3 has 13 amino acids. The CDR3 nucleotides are TGTGCCAGCAGCCCCCAGGGGGGCTATGGCTACACCTTC. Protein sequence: CASSPQGGYGYTF.

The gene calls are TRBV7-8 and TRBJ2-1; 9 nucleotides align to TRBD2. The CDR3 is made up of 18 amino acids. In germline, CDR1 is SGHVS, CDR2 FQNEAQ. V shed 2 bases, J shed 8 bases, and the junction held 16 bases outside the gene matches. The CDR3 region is CASSLPRRLAGLHDEQFF. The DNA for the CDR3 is TGTGCCAGCAGCTTACCCCGCAGGCTAGCGGGGCTGCACGATGAGCAGTTCTTC.

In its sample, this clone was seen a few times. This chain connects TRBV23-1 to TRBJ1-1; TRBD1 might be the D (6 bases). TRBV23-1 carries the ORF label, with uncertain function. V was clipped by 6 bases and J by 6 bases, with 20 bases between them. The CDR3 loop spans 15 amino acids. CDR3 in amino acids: CASSHRPGGDPEAFF. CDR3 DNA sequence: TGCGCCAGCAGCCACCGCCCGGGGGGCGACCCTGAAGCTTTCTTT.

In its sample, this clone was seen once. CDR3 loop: CASSLPPLAGRPYNEQFF. In DNA, the CDR3 is TGTGCCAGCAGCCTCCCCCCCCTAGCGGGGCGTCCCTACAATGAGCAGTTCTTC. The rearrangement links TRBV3-1 (or the pseudogene TRBV3-2) to TRBJ2-1; 9 positions agree with TRBD2. Looked up from germline, CDR1 is LGHDT and CDR2 is YNNKEL (reference sequence). V lost 4 bases, J lost 2 bases, and 12 bases stayed unmatched. The CDR3 contains 18 residues.

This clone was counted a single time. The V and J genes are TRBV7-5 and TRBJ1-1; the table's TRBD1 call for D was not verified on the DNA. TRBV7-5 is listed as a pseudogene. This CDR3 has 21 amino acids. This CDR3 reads CARSLGSRSGGEVRRNTEAFF. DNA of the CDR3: TGTGCCAGAAGCTTAGGGTCTAGGTCAGGGGGCGAGGTGAGAAGGAACACTGAAGCTTTCTTT.

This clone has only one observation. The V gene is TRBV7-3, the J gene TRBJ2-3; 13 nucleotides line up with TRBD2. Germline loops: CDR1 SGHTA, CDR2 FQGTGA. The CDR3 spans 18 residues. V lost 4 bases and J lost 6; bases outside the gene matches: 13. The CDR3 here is CASSSGLAGPRPGDTQYF. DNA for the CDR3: TGTGCCAGCAGCTCGGGACTAGCGGGACCACGGCCGGGGGATACGCAGTATTTT.

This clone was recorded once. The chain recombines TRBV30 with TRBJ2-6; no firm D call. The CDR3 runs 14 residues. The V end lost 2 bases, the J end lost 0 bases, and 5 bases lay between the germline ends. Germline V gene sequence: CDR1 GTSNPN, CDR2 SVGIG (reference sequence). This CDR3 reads CAWSQVSGANVLTF. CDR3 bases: TGTGCCTGGAGTCAGGTCTCTGGGGCCAACGTCCTGACTTTC. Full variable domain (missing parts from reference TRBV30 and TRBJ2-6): SQTIHQWPATLVQPVGSPLSLECTVEGTSNPNLYWYRQAAGRGLQLLFYSVGIGQISSEVPQNLSASRPQDRQFILSSKKLLLSDSGFYLCAWSQVSGANVLTFGAGSRLTVL.

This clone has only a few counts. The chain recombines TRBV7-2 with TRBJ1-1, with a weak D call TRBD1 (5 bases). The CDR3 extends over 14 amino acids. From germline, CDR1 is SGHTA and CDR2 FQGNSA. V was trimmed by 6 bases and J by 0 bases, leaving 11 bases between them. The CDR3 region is CASRQRGVNTEAFF. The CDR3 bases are TGTGCCAGCAGACAAAGGGGTGTGAACACTGAAGCTTTCTTT.

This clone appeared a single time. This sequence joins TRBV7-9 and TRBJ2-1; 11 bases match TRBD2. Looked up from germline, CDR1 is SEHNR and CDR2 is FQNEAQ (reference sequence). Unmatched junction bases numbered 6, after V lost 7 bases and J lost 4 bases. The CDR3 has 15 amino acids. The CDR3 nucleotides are TGTGCCAGCAATCCCGGGACTAGCGGTTACAATGAGCAGTTCTTC. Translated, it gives CASNPGTSGYNEQFF.

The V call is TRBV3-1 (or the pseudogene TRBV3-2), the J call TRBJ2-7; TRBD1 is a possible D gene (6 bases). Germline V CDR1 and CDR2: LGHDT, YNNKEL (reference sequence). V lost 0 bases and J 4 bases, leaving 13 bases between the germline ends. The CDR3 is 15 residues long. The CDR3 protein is CASSQDPGGSYEQYF. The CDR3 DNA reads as TGTGCCAGCAGCCAAGACCCTGGGGGCTCATACGAGCAGTACTTC.

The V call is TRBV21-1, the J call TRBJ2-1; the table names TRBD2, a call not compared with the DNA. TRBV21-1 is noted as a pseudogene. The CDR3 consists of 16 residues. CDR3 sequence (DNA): TGTGCCAGCAGCCCCCGACTAGCGGGCTCCTACAATGAGCAGTTCTTC. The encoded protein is CASSPRLAGSYNEQFF.

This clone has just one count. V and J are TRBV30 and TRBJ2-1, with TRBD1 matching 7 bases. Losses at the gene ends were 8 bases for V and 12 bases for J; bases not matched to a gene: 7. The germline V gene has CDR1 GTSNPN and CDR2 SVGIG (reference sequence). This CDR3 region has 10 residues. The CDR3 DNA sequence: TGTGCCCACCAGGGGGTGGGGCAGTTCTTC. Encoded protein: CAHQGVGQFF.

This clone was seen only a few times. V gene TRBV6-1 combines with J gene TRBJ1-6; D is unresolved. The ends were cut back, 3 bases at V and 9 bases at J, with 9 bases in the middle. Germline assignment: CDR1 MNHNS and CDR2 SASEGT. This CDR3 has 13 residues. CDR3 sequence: CASSEGLVSPLHF. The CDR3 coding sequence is TGTGCCAGCAGTGAGGGCTTGGTTTCACCCCTCCACTTT.

CDR3 protein: CASSQTGAAPYGYTF. CDR3 DNA: TGTGCCAGCAGTCAAACAGGGGCCGCCCCCTATGGCTACACCTTC. The chain recombines TRBV28 with TRBJ1-2; 7 positions match TRBD1. CDR1 is MDHEN, CDR2 SYDVKM, per germline. This CDR3 has 15 amino acids. Unmatched junction bases numbered 10, after V lost 5 bases and J lost 4 bases.

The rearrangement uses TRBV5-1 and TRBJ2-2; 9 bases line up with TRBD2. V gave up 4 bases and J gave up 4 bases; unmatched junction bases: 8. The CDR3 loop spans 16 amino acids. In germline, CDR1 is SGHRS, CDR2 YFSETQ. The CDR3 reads CASSQQTSGITGELFF. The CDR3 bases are TGCGCCAGCAGCCAGCAGACTAGCGGCATCACCGGGGAGCTGTTTTTT.

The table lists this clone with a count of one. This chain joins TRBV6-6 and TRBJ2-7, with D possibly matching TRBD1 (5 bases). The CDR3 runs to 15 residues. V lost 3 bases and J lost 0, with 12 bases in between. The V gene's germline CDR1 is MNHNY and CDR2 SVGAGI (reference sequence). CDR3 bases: TGTGCCAGCAGTTATGGTTGGGGCACCTCCTACGAGCAGTACTTC. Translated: CASSYGWGTSYEQYF.